This T cell receptor (beta chain) is drawn from a study of T cells after yellow fever vaccination. Study at large: Preparation used SMART-Seq v4 Ultra Low Input for the low-cell-number fractions. Study-level findings and limits: The presence of abundant clonotypes contaminating from the bulk population was possible in FACS-sorted repertoires. The secondary response showed a weaker magnitude and a faster peak, day 5 versus 15.

They built TCR cDNA with 5'RACE template switching, a step that put in a universal primer site and UMIs. TCRdb independently ran MiXCR on the 5' RACE reads; one entry per CDR3 protein. The sample lists about 250,000 distinct CDR3 sequences, more than 3.5% occurring once. This clonotype was counted at least ten times. The target antigen is unknown. V lost 3 bases, J lost 4 bases, and 13 bases lay in between. The CDR3 totals 16 residues. Germline V CDR1 and CDR2: MNHEY, SMNVEV (reference sequence). V and J are TRBV27 and TRBJ2-6; maybe TRBD1 (5 bases). The specimen was PBMCs, collected 15 days after the yellow fever booster vaccination. The sequence was obtained from a man between 18 and 29 years old who received the YFV17D yellow fever vaccine. DNA of the CDR3: TGTGCCAGCAGTTTCCAGGGTACTGGGGGGGCCAACGTCCTGACTTTC. The encoded protein is CASSFQGTGGANVLTF.